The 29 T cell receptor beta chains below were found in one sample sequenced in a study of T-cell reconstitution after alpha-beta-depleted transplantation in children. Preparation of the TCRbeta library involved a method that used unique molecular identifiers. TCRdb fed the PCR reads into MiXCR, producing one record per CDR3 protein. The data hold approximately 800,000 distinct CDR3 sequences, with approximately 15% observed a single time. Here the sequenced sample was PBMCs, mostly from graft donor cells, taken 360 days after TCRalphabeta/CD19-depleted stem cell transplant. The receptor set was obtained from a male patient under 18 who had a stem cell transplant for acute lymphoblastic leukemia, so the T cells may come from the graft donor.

CDR3 nucleotides: TGCGCCAGCAGCCCACCCGGGGCGAGACGGGAAGGCTACACCTTC. It encodes CASSPPGARREGYTF. This chain connects TRBV4-1 to TRBJ1-2, with D possibly matching TRBD1 (5 bases). Germline V gene lookup returns CDR1 MGHRA and CDR2 YSYEKL. This CDR3 is 15 amino acids long. The V end was cut by 4 bases, the J end by 8 bases, with 20 bases between.

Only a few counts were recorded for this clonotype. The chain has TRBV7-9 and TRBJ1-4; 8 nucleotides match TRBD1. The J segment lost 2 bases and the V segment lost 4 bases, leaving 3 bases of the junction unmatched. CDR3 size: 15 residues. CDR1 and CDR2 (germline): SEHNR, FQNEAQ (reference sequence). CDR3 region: CASSSGQGTNEKLFF. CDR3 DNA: TGTGCCAGCAGCTCAGGACAGGGCACTAATGAAAAACTGTTTTTT.

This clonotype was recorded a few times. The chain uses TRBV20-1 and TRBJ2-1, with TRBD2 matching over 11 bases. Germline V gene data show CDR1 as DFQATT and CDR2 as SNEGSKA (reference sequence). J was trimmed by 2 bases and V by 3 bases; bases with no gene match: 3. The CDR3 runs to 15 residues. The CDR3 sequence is CSASRLAGPYNEQFF. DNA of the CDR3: TGCAGTGCTAGTAGACTAGCGGGACCCTACAATGAGCAGTTCTTC.

The CDR3 nucleotides are TGCAGTGCTAGTACTGCGGGAGCGGGTACCGGGGAGCTGTTTTTT. This translates into CSASTAGAGTGELFF. The V gene is TRBV20-1, the J gene TRBJ2-2; 7 bases agree with TRBD2. V was pared by 3 bases and J by 5 bases, with 9 bases of the junction left unmatched. Germline loops: CDR1 DFQATT, CDR2 SNEGSKA (reference sequence). The CDR3 extends over 15 amino acids.

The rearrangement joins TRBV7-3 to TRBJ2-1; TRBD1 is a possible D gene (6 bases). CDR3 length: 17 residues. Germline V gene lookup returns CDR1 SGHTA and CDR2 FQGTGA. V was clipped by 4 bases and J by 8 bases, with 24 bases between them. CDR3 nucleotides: TGTGCCAGCAGCTCTAGGGGCGGTTTAGGGGGTTGGGATGAGCAGTTCTTC. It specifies CASSSRGGLGGWDEQFF.

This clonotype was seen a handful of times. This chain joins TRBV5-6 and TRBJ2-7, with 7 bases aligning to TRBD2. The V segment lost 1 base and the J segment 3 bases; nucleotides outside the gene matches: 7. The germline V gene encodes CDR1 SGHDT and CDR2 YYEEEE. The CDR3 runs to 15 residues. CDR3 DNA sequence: TGTGCCAGCAGCTTGTCCCCGGGAGGACTCTACGAGCAGTACTTC. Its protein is CASSLSPGGLYEQYF.

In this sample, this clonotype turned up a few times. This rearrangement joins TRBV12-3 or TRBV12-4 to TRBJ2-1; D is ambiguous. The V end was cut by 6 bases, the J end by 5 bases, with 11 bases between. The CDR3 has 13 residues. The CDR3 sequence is CASSKLFNNEQFF. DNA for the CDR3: TGTGCCAGCAGCAAGCTGTTTAACAATGAGCAGTTCTTC.

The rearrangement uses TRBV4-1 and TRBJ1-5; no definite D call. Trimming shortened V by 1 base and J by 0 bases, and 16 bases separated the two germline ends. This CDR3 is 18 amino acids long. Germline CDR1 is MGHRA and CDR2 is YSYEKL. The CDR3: CASSQGAWAKFSNQPQHF. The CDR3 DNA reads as TGCGCCAGCAGCCAAGGGGCATGGGCCAAATTTAGCAATCAGCCCCAGCATTTT.

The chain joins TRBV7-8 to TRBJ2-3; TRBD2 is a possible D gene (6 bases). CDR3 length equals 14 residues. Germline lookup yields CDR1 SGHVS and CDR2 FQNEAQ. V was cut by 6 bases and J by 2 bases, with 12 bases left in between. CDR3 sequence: CASRKTRHTDTQYF. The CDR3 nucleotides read TGTGCCAGCAGGAAGACTAGACACACAGATACGCAGTATTTT.

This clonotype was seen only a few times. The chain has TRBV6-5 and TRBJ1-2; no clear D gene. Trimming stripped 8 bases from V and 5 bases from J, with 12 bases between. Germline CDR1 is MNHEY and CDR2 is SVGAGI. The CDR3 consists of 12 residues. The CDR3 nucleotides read TGTGCCAGCCGAACGTTTGATTATGGCTACACCTTC. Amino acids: CASRTFDYGYTF.

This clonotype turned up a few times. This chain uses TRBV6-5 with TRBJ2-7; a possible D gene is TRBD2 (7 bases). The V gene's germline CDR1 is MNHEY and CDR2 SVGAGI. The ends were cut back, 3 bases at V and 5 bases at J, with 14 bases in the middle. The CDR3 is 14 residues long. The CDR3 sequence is CASSYGGAQNEQYF. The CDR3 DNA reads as TGTGCCAGCAGTTATGGGGGGGCGCAGAACGAGCAGTACTTC.

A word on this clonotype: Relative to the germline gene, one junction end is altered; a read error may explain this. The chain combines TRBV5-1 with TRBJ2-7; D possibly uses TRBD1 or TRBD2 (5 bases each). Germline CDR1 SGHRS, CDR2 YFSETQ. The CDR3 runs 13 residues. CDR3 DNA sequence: TGTGCCAGCAGCTTGGGACCCATCTACGAGCAGTACTTC. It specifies CASSLGPIYEQYF.

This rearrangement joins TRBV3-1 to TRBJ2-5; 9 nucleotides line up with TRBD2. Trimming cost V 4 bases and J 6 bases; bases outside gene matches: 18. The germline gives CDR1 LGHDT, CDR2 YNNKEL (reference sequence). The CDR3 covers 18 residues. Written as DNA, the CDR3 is TGTGCCAGCAGCCTCACCCCCCGGGCTAGCGGGAACCAGAAGACCCAGTACTTC. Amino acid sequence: CASSLTPRASGNQKTQYF.

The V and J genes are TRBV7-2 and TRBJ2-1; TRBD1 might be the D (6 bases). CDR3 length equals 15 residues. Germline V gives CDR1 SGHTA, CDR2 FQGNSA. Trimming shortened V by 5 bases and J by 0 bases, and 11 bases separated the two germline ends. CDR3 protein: CASSPHRDSYNEQFF. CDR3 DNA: TGTGCCAGCAGCCCCCACAGGGACTCCTACAATGAGCAGTTCTTC.

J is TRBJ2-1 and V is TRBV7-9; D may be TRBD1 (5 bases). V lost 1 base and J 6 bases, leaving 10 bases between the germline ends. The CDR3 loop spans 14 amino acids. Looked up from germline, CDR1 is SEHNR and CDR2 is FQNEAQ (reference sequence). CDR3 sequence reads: CASSLVGASNEQFF. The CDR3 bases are TGTGCCAGCAGCTTAGTAGGGGCAAGCAATGAGCAGTTCTTC.

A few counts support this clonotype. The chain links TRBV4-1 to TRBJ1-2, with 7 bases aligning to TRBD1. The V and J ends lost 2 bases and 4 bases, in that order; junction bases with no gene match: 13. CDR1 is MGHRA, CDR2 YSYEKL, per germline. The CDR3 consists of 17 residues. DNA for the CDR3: TGCGCCAGCAGCCAATTGGGCAGGGGGTATGATGTCTATGGCTACACCTTC. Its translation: CASSQLGRGYDVYGYTF.

The CDR3 here is CASSLREKGIEQYF. The CDR3 nucleotides are TGCGCCAGCAGCTTGCGGGAGAAGGGGATCGAGCAGTACTTC. The chain employs TRBV5-1 and TRBJ2-7, with D possibly TRBD2 on 6 matching bases. V dropped 1 base and J dropped 6 bases, with 14 bases sitting between them. The CDR3 consists of 14 residues. CDR1 SGHRS and CDR2 YFSETQ come from the germline V gene.

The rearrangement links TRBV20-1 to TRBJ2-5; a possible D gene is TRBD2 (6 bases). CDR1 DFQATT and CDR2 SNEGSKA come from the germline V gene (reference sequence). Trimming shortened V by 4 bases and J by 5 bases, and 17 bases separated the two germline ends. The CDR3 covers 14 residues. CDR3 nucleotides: TGCAGTGCTACTTCCTGGAGGGCCGGGGAGACCCAGTACTTC. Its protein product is CSATSWRAGETQYF.

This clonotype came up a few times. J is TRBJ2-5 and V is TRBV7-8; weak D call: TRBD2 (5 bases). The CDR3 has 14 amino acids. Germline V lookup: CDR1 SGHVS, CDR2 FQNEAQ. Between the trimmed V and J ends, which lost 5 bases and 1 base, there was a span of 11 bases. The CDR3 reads CASSTIGVQETQYF. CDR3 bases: TGTGCCAGCAGCACAATCGGGGTCCAAGAGACCCAGTACTTC.

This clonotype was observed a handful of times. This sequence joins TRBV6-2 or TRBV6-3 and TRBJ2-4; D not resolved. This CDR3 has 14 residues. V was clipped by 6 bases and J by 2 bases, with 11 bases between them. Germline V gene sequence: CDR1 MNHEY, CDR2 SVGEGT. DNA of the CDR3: TGTGCCAGCAGCGAATACGAGCCCAAAAACATTCAGTACTTC. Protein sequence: CASSEYEPKNIQYF.

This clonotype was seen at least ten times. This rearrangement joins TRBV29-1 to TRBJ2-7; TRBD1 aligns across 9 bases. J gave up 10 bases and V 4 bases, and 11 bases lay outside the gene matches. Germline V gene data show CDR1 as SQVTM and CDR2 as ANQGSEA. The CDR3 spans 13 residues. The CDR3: CSVAGGTGYGQYF. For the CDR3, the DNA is TGCAGCGTTGCCGGAGGGACAGGGTACGGCCAGTACTTC.

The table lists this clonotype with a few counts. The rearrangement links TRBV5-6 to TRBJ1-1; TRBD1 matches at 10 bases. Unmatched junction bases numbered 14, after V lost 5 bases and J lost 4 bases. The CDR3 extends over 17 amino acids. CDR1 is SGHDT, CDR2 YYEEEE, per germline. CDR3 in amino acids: CASRLRLTGGRGTEAFF. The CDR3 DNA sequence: TGTGCCAGCAGACTACGGTTGACAGGGGGCAGGGGCACTGAAGCTTTCTTT.

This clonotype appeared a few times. The CDR3 nucleotides read TGTGCCAGCAGCCCTAGGACTAGCACAGCCTACGAGCAGTACTTC. Translation gives CASSPRTSTAYEQYF. This sequence joins TRBV12-3 or TRBV12-4 and TRBJ2-7, with 8 positions matching TRBD2. V lost 6 bases to trimming and J lost 2 bases; unmatched junction nucleotides: 9. The CDR3 has 15 residues.

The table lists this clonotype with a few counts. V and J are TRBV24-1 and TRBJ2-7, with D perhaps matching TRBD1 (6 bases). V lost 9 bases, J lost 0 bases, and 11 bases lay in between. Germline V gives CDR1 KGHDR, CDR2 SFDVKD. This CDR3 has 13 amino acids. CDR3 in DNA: TGTGCCACCGGCGGACAGAGCTCCTACGAGCAGTACTTC. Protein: CATGGQSSYEQYF.

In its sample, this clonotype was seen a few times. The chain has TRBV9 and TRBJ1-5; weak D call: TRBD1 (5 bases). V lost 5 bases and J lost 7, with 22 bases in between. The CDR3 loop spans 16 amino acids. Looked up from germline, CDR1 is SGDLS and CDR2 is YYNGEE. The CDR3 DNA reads TGTGCCAGCAGTGCCAACGGGACGGAGGGAACCCAGCCCCAGCATTTT. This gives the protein CASSANGTEGTQPQHF.

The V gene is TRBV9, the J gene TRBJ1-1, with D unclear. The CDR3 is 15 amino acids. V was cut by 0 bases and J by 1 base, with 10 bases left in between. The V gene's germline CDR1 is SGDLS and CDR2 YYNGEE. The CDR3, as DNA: TGTGCCAGCAGCGTAGTCCCCGGAAGGAACACTGAAGCTTTCTTT. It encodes CASSVVPGRNTEAFF. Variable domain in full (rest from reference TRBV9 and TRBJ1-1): DSGVTQTPKHLITATGQRVTLRCSPRSGDLSVYWYQQSLDQGLQFLIQYYNGEERAKGNILERFSAQQFPDLHSELNLSSLELGDSALYFCASSVVPGRNTEAFFGQGTRLTVV.

The CDR3 here is CSAPSGGYSYNEQFF. The CDR3 DNA reads TGCAGTGCTCCCTCCGGGGGATACTCCTACAATGAGCAGTTCTTC. The chain has TRBV20-1 and TRBJ2-1, with D perhaps matching TRBD2 (6 bases). V was trimmed by 5 bases and J by 0 bases, leaving 14 bases between them. Looked up from germline, CDR1 is DFQATT and CDR2 is SNEGSKA (reference sequence). This CDR3 is 15 amino acids long.

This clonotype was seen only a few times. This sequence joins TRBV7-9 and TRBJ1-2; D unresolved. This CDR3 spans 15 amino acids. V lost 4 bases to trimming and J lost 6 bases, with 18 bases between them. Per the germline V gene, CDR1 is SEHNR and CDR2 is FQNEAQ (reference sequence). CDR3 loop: CASSSGGSLSDGYTF. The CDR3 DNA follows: TGTGCCAGCAGCTCGGGTGGCAGTCTATCTGATGGCTACACCTTC.

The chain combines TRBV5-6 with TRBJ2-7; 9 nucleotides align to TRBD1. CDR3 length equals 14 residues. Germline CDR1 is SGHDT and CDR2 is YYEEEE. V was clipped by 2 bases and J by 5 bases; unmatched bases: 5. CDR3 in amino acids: CASSLRGQGHEQYF. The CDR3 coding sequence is TGTGCCAGCAGCTTAAGGGGACAGGGCCACGAGCAGTACTTC. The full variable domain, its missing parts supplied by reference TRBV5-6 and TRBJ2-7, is DAGVTQSPTHLIKTRGQQVTLRCSPKSGHDTVSWYQQALGQGPQFIFQYYEEEERQRGNFPDRFSGHQFPNYSSELNVNALLLGDSALYLCASSLRGQGHEQYFGPGTRLTVT.